This T cell receptor (beta chain) was sequenced for a study of memory CD4+ T cells and cytomegalovirus serostatus. Study-wide context: Donors were healthy Belgian adults, 8 to 10 CMV seropositive and about two dozen seronegative.

Single viable CD3+CD4+CD8-CD45RO+ cells were sorted as the memory CD4+ T cells. Positive selection with CD4 microbeads enriched total CD4+ T cells. This CDR3 region has 16 residues. Germline trimming cut 3 bases from V and 4 bases from J; bases unmatched to any gene: 9. The germline V gene encodes CDR1 MNHEY and CDR2 SMNVEV (reference sequence). Some clones are missing from TCRdb's copy, which holds only in-frame ones; the method was immunoSEQ multiplex PCR. The table includes 45,000 to 55,000 clones, 70% to 80% detected once. Sequencing was done on a sample of memory CD4+ T cells from blood. This TCR derives from an adult in good health and CMV-seronegative. The chain carries TRBV27 and TRBJ2-5, with 9 bases aligning to TRBD1. This chain's CDR3 is CASSFRQGEGRETQYF. CDR3 bases: TGTGCCAGCAGTTTCCGACAGGGGGAAGGACGAGAGACCCAGTACTTC.